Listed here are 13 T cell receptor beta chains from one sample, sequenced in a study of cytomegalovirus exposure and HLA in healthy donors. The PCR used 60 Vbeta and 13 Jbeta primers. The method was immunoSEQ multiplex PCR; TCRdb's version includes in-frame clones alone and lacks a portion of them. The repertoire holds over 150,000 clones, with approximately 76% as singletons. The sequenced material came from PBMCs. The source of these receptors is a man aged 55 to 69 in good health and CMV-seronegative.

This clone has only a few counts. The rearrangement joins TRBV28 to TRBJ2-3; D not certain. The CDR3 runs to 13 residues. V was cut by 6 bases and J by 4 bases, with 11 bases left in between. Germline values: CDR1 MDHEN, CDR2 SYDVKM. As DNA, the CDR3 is TGTGCCAGCAGGTCACAGATCCCAGATACGCAGTATTTT. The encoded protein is CASRSQIPDTQYF.

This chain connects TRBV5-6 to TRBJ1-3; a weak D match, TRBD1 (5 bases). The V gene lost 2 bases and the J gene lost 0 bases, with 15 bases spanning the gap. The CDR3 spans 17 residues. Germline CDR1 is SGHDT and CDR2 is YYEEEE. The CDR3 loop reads CASSFSGLRFSGNTIYF. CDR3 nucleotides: TGTGCCAGCAGCTTCTCGGGACTTCGCTTCTCTGGAAACACCATATATTTT.

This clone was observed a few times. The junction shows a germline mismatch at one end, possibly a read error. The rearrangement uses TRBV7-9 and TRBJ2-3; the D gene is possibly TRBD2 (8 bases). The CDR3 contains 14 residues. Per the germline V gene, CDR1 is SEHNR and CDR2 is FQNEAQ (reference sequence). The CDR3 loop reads CASSASGGTETQYF. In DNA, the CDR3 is TGTGCCAGCAGCGCGTCGGGGGGGACAGAAACGCAGTATTTT.

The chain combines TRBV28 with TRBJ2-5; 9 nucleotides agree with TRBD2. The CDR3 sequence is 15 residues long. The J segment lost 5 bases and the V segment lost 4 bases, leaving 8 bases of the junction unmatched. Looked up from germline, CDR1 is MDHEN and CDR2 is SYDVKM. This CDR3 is CASSSPSGDSETQYF. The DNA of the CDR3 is TGTGCCAGCAGTTCGCCTAGCGGGGATAGTGAGACCCAGTACTTC. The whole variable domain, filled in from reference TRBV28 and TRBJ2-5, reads DVKVTQSSRYLVKRTGEKVFLECVQDMDHENMFWYRQDPGLGLRLIYFSYDVKMKEKGDIPEGYSVSREKKERFSLILESASTNQTSMYLCASSSPSGDSETQYFGPGTRLLVL.

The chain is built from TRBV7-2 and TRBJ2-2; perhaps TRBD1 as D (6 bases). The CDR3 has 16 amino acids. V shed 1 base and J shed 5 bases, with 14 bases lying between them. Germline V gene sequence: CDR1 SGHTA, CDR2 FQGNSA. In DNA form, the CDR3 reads TGTGCCAGCAGCTTAGATTCCCCAGGGGTAACCGGGGAGCTGTTTTTT. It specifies CASSLDSPGVTGELFF.

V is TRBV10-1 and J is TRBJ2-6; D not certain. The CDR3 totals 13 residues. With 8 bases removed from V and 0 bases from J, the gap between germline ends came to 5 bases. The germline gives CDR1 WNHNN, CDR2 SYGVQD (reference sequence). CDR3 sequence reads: CASGSSGANVLTF. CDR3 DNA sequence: TGCGCCAGCGGCAGCTCTGGGGCCAACGTCCTGACTTTC.

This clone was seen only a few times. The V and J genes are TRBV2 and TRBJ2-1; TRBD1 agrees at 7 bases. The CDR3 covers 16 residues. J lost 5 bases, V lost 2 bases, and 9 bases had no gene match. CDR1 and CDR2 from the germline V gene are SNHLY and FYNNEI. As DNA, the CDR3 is TGTGCCAGCAGTGAAACAACAGGGGACCTCGACAATGAGCAGTTCTTC. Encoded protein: CASSETTGDLDNEQFF.

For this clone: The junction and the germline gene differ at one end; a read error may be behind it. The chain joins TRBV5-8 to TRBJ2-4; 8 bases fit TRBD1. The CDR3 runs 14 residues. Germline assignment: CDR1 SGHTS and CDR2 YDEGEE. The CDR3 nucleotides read TGTGCCAGCAGCGCAAGAGAGACAGGGGAGTCGCTGAACTTC. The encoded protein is CASSARETGESLNF.

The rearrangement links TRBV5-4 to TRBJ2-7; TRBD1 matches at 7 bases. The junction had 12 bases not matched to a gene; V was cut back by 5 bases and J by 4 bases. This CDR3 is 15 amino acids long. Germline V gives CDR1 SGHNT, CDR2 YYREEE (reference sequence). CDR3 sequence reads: CASSKRQGHGYEQYF. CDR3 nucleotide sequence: TGTGCCAGCAGTAAACGACAGGGTCATGGGTACGAGCAGTACTTC. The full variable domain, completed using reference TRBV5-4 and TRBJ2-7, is ETGVTQSPTHLIKTRGQQVTLRCSSQSGHNTVSWYQQALGQGPQFIFQYYREEENGRGNFPPRFSGLQFPNYSSELNVNALELDDSALYLCASSKRQGHGYEQYFGPGTRLTVT.

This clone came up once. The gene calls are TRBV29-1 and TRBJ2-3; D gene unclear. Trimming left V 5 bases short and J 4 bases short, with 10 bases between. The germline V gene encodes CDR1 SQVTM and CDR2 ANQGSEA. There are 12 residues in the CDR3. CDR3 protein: CSVYRVADTQYF. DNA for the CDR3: TGCAGCGTTTACCGGGTCGCAGATACGCAGTATTTT.

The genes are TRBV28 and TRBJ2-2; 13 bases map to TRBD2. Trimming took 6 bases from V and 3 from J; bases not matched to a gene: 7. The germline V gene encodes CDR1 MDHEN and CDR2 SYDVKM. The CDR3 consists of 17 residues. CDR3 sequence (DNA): TGTGCCAGCAGGTCACCGGGACTAGCGGGGTACACCGGGGAGCTGTTTTTT. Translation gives CASRSPGLAGYTGELFF.

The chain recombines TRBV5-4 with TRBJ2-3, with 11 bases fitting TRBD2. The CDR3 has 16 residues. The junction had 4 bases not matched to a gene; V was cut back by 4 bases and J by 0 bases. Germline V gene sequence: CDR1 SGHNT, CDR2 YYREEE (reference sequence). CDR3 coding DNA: TGTGCCAGCAGCCCGGGACTAGCGGTTAGCACAGATACGCAGTATTTT. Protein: CASSPGLAVSTDTQYF.

The CDR3 DNA follows: TGTGCCAGTAGTATAAGCAGGACAGGTGTTTGGAATGAGCAGTTCTTC. It translates to CASSISRTGVWNEQFF. This chain uses TRBV19 with TRBJ2-1; 7 nucleotides align to TRBD1. The CDR3 has 16 amino acids. CDR1 is LNHDA and CDR2 is SQIVND in the germline V gene (reference sequence). V dropped 2 bases and J dropped 7; count of bases not matched to a gene: 11.